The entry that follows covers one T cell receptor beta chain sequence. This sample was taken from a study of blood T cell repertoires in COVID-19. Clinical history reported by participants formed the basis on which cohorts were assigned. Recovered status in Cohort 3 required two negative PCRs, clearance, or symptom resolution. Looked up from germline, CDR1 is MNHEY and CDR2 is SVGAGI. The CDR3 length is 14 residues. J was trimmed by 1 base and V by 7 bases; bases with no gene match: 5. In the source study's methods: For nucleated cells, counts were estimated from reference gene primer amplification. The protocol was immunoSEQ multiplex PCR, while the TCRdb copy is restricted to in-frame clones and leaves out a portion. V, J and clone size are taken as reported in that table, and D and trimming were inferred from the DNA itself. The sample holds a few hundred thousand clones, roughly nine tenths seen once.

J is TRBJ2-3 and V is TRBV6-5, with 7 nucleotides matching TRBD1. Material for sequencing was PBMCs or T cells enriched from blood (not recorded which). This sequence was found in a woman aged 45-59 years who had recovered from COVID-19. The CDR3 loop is CASMLQGRTDTQYF. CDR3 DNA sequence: TGTGCCAGCATGTTACAGGGGCGCACAGATACGCAGTATTTT.